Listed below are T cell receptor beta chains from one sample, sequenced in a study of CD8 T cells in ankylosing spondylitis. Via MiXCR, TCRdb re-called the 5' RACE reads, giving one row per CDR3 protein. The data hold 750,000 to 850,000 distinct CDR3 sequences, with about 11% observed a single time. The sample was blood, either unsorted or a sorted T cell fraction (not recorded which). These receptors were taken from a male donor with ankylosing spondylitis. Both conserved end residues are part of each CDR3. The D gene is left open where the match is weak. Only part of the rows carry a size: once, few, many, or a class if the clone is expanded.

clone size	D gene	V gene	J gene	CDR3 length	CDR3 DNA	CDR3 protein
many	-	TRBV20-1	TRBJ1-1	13	TGCAGTGCTAGAGTCCCAGGGCGGGCTGAAGCTTTCTTT	CSARVPGRAEAFF
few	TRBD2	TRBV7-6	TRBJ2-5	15	TGTGCCAGCAGCTTATTACTAGCGGGAGGAGAGACCCAGTACTTC	CASSLLLAGGETQYF
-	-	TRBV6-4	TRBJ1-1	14	TGTGCCAGCAGCGATATCCCCTGGAACACTGAAGCTTTCTTT	CASSDIPWNTEAFF
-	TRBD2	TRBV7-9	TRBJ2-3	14	TGTGCCAGCGGACCAGCGGGAGTCACAGATACGCAGTATTTT	CASGPAGVTDTQYF
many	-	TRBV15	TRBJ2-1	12	TGTGCCACCAGCAGAGAAAAGCGGGCCCAGTTCTTC	CATSREKRAQFF
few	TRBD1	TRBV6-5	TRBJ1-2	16	TGTGCCAGCAGTTACTTGAGGGGGACAGAGGGATATGGCTACACCTTC	CASSYLRGTEGYGYTF
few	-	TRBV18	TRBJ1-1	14	TGTGCCAGCTCACCACAACGGGCGGGCACTGAAGCTTTCTTT	CASSPQRAGTEAFF
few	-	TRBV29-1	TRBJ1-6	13	TGCAGCGTTGCTTTAGGCTTTAATTCACCCCTCCACTTT	CSVALGFNSPLHF
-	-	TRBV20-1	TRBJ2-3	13	TGCAGTGTTCAGTTAAGGGGCACAGATACGCAGTATTTT	CSVQLRGTDTQYF
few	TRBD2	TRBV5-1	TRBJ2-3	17	TGCGCCAGCAGCCCATCGGGACTAGCGGGGGGCACAGATACGCAGTATTTT	CASSPSGLAGGTDTQYF
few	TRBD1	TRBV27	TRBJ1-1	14	TGTGCCAGCAGGAGACAGGGAATTGGCACTGAAGCTTTCTTT	CASRRQGIGTEAFF
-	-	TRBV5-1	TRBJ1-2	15	TGCGCCAGCAGCCCCGGTCAGGGATCTAACTATGGCTACACCTTC	CASSPGQGSNYGYTF
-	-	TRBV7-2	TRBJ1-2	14	TGTGCCAGCAGCGAGCAAGAGAAAATCTATGGCTACACCTTC	CASSEQEKIYGYTF
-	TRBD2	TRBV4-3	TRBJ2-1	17	TGCGCCAGCAGCCAAATCCTTAGGGCGGGAGGCGACAATGAGCAGTTCTTC	CASSQILRAGGDNEQFF
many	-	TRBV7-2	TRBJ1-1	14	TGTGCCAGCAGCTTCTATGGCCTGAACACTGAAGCTTTCTTT	CASSFYGLNTEAFF
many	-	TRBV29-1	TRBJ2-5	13	TGCAGCGTTGAACGAATACTTCGAGAGACCCAGTACTTC	CSVERILRETQYF
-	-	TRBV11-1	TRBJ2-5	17	TGTGCCAGCAGCTTAGATGGGGGCAGGTCGGTGATGGAGACCCAGTACTTC	CASSLDGGRSVMETQYF
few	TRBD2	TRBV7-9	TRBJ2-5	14	TGTGCCAGCAACGGACTAGCGGGCCAAGAGACCCAGTACTTC	CASNGLAGQETQYF
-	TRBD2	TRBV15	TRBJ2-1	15	TGTGCCACCAGCGGGGGACTAGCGTCCCACAATGAGCAGTTCTTC	CATSGGLASHNEQFF
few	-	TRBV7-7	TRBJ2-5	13	TGTGCTAGCAGCTTATCCCACCAAGAGACCCAGTACTTC	CASSLSHQETQYF
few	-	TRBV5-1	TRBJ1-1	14	TGCGCCAGCAGCCGGGGGGAGGTGAACACTGAAGCTTTCTTT	CASSRGEVNTEAFF
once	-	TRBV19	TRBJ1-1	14	TGTGCCAGTAGTCGAGAGACTATGAACACTGAAGCTTTCTTT	CASSRETMNTEAFF
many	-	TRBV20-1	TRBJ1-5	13	TGCAGTGCTTCCGTGGACCTAGATCAGCCCCAGCATTTT	CSASVDLDQPQHF
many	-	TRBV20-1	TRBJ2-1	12	TGCAGCGCTGGGGTTGGTTCTTATGAGCAGTTCTTC	CSAGVGSYEQFF
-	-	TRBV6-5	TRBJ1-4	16	TGTGCCAGCAGTTCGGCCGCGGGGGCGGGTAGGGAAAAACTGTTTTTT	CASSSAAGAGREKLFF
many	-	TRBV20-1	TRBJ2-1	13	TGCAGTGCTCAATCTAGCTCCTACAATGAGCAGTTCTTC	CSAQSSSYNEQFF
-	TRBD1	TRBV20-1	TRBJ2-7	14	TGCAGTGCTAGGTGGGGACAGGGTGGAAACGAGCAGTACTTC	CSARWGQGGNEQYF
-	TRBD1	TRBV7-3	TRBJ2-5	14	TGTGCCAGCAGCTCCCAGGGGGTAGGGGAGACCCAGTACTTC	CASSSQGVGETQYF
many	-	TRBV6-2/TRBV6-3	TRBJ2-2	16	TGTGCCAGCAGTTACTCGTTGCACAGACCCACCGGGGAGCTGTTTTTT	CASSYSLHRPTGELFF
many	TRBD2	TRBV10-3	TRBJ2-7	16	TGTGCCATCAGTGATCCTAGCGGGAGGGCCCACGGCGAGCAGTACTTC	CAISDPSGRAHGEQYF
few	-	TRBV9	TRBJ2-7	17	TGTGCCAGCAGCGTAGGGCTTCGGGGGGCCTCTTACGGCGAGCAGTACTTC	CASSVGLRGASYGEQYF
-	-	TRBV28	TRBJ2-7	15	TGTGCCAGCAGTCCCGGACAAGGACTTACCCACGAGCAGTACTTC	CASSPGQGLTHEQYF
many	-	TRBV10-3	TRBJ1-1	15	TGTGCCATCAGTGAGTTGATCGGGTTGGGGACTGAAGCTTTCTTT	CAISELIGLGTEAFF
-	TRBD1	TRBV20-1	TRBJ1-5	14	TGCAGTGCTAATGCCGGGACAGTTAATCAGCCCCAGCATTTT	CSANAGTVNQPQHF
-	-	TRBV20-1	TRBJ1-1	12	TGCAGTGCTCCCTGGGGTTTCTTTCAAGCTTTCTTT	CSAPWGFFQAFF
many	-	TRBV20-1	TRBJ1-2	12	TGCAGTGCTAGAGCACAGGGCTATGGCTACACCTTC	CSARAQGYGYTF
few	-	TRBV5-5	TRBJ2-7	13	TGTGCCAGCAGCTCGACATATAGCTACGAGCAGTACTTC	CASSSTYSYEQYF
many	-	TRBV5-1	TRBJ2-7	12	TGCGCCAGCAGCTTGGCACAGGGCGAGCAGTACTTC	CASSLAQGEQYF
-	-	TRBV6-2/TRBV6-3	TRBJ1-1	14	TGTGCCAGCGTAAGGCGGACGGCCCACACTGAAGCTTTCTTT	CASVRRTAHTEAFF
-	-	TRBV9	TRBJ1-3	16	TGTGCCAGCAGCGGACTGGACGGGGACTCTGGAAACACCATATATTTT	CASSGLDGDSGNTIYF
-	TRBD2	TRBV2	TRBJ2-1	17	TGTGCCAGCAGTAAACTTTGGACTAGCAGCTCCTACAATGAGCAGTTCTTC	CASSKLWTSSSYNEQFF
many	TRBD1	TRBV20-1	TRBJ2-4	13	TGCAGTGCTAGAGATTACAGGGGGCACATTCAGTACTTC	CSARDYRGHIQYF
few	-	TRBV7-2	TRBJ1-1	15	TGTGCCAGCAGCTTAGATAGCCGGATGAACACTGAAGCTTTCTTT	CASSLDSRMNTEAFF
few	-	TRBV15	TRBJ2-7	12	TGTGCCACCAGCAGAGATGGGCGGCAGCAGTACTTC	CATSRDGRQQYF
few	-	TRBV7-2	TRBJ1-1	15	TGTGCCAGCAGCTTAGAACCCTGGGAGGACACTGAAGCTTTCTTT	CASSLEPWEDTEAFF
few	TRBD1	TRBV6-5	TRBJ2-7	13	TGTGCCAGCAGTTACCGGACAGGGGACGAGCAGTACTTC	CASSYRTGDEQYF
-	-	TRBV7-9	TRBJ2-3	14	TGTGCCAGCAGCTTTTTAGCGAACACAGATACGCAGTATTTT	CASSFLANTDTQYF
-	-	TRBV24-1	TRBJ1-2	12	TGTGCCACCAGTTTGGGCAGCTATGGCTACACCTTC	CATSLGSYGYTF
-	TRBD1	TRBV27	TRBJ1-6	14	TGTGCCAGCGCCAACAGGGGAAATAATTCACCCCTCCACTTT	CASANRGNNSPLHF
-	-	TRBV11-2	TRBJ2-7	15	TGTGCCAGCAGCTTAGGGCGGCAGGCGGCGGGGGAGCAGTACTTC	CASSLGRQAAGEQYF
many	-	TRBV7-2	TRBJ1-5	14	TGTGCCAGCAGCCCCAGGGGTAGCAATCAGCCCCAGCATTTT	CASSPRGSNQPQHF
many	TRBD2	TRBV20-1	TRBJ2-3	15	TGCAGTGCTAGAGTGGCGGGACTACCGCGAGATACGCAGTATTTT	CSARVAGLPRDTQYF
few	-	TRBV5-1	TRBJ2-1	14	TGCGCCAGCAGCTTGGCCACGGCGAAGGATGAGCAGTTCTTC	CASSLATAKDEQFF
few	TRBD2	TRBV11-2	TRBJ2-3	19	TGTGCCAGCAGCCGGGCCCCGTTACTAGCGGGAGGGAGCACAGATACGCAGTATTTT	CASSRAPLLAGGSTDTQYF
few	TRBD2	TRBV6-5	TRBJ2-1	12	TGTGCCAGCAGTTTAAGCGGGAGGACGCAGTTCTTC	CASSLSGRTQFF
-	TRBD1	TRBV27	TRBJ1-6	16	TGTGCCAGCAGTCTGTGGACAGGGCCTACGGGTTCACCCCTCCACTTT	CASSLWTGPTGSPLHF
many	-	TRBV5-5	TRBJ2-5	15	TGTGCCAGCAGCTTGGGGACCGCGGGGCCAGAGACCCAGTACTTC	CASSLGTAGPETQYF
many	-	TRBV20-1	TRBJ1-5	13	TGCAGTGCATCTGACAGAAGCAATCAGCCCCAGCATTTT	CSASDRSNQPQHF
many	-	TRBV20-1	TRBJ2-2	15	TGCAGTGCTAGTGGCTTGCGGGCGAGCCCCGGGGAGCTGTTTTTT	CSASGLRASPGELFF